This is a list of T cell receptor beta chains from one sample in a study of shared clonotypes between healthy human individuals. The repertoire was sequenced with immunoSEQ multiplex PCR; TCRdb's copy has only in-frame clones and lacks some. Counted here are about 2 million clones, just under 95% occurring once; the ten biggest clones make up roughly 1.1%. Sequenced sample: naive CD8+ T cells sorted from blood. These receptors came from a man aged 18 to 35 in good health. CDR3s include the opening cysteine and the closing phenylalanine or tryptophan.

J gene: TRBJ1-1; V gene: TRBV9; CDR3 protein: CASSEPTGTANTEAFF
J gene: TRBJ1-2; V gene: TRBV5-6; CDR3 protein: CASSLARQEEGYGYTF
J gene: TRBJ2-2; V gene: TRBV2; CDR3 protein: CASSETPWTGDAGELFF
J gene: TRBJ2-1; V gene: TRBV4-3; CDR3 protein: CASSQDGWRSYNEQFF
J gene: TRBJ2-7; V gene: TRBV13; CDR3 protein: CASSLGVSYEQYF
J gene: TRBJ2-7; V gene: TRBV14; CDR3 protein: CASSPTISNEQYF
J gene: TRBJ1-1; V gene: TRBV2; CDR3 protein: CASRHPGQGVTEAFF
J gene: TRBJ1-1; V gene: TRBV6-5; CDR3 protein: CASSYSQGYTEAFF
J gene: TRBJ2-2; V gene: TRBV30; CDR3 protein: CAWSVVGDTGELFF
J gene: TRBJ1-2; V gene: TRBV18; CDR3 protein: CASSPRGTPGDGYTF
J gene: TRBJ2-7; V gene: TRBV27; CDR3 protein: CASSLKGQPYEQYF